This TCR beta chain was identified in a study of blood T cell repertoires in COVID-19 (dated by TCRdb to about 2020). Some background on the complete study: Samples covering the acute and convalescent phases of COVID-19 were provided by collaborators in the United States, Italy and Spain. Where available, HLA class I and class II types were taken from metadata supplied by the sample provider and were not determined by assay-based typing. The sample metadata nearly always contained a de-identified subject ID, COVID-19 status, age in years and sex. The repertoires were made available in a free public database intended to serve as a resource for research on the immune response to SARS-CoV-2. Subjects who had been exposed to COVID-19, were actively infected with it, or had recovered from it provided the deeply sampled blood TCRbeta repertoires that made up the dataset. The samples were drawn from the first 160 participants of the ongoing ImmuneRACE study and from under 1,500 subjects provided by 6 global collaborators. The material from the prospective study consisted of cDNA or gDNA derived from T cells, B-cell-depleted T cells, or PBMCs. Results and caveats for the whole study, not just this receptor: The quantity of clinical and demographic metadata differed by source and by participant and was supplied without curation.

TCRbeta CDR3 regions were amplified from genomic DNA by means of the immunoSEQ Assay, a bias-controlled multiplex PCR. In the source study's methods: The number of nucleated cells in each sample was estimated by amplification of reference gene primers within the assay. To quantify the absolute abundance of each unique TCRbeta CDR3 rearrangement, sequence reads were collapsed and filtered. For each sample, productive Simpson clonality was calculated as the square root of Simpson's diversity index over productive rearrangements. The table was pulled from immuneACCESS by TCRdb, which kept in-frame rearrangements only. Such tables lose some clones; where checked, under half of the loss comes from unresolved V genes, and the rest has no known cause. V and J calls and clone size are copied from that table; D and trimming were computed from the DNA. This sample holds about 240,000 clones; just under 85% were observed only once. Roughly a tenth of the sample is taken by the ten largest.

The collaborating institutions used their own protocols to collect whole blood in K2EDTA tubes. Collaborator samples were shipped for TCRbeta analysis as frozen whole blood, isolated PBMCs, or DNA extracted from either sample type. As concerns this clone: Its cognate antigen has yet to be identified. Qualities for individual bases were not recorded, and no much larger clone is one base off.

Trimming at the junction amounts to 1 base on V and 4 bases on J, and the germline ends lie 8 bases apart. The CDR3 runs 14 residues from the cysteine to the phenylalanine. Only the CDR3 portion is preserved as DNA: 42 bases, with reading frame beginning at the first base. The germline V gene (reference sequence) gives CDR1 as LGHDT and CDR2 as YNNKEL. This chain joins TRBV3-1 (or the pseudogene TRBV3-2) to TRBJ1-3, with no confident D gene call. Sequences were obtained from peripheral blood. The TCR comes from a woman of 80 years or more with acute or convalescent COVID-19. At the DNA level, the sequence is TGTGCCAGCAGCCAAGGTGCGGGGGGAAACACCATATATTTT. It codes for CASSQGAGGNTIYF.